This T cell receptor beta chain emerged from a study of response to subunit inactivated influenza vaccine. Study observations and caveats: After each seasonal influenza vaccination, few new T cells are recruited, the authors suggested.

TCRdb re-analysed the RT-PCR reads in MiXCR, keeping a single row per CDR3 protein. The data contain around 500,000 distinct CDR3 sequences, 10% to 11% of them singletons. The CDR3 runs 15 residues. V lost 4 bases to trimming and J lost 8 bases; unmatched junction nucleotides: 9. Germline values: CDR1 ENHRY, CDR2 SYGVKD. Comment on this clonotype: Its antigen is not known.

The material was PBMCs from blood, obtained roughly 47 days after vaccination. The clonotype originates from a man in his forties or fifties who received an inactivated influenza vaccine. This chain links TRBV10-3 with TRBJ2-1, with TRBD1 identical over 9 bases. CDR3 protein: CAISGPGTGFYEQFF. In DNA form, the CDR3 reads TGTGCCATCAGTGGCCCCGGGACAGGGTTTTATGAGCAGTTCTTC.